This TCR beta chain was documented in a study of T cells in Graves' hyperthyroidism and ophthalmopathy. Whole-study findings and limits: Blood shared most expanded thyroid clonotypes above 0.001. Ophthalmopathy could be told apart from stable hyperthyroidism with a 13 V-J model.

The CDR3 totals 15 residues. CDR1 MNHNS and CDR2 SASEGT come from the germline V gene. V was pared by 7 bases and J by 7 bases, with 10 bases of the junction left unmatched. Template material for amplifying TCR beta CDR3 regions consisted of RNA transcripts. The TCR CDR3 first-round RT-PCR relied on the HTBI primer set. TCRdb processed the multiplex PCR reads anew with MiXCR; each CDR3 protein has one entry. Of around 200,000 distinct CDR3 sequences in the sample, over 15% are singletons; the top ten hold about 31%. As regards this clonotype: Its antigen is still unknown.

The V call is TRBV6-1, the J call TRBJ2-2; 9 nucleotides match TRBD2. The receptor's source is a woman between 50 and 59 years old with Graves' hyperthyroidism. The sample comprised blood. CDR3 loop: CASTPLAGRVGELFF. The CDR3 bases are TGTGCCAGCACCCCGCTAGCGGGGCGGGTCGGGGAGCTGTTTTTT.